The rows below give T cell receptor beta chains drawn from one sample of a study of T cells in Graves' hyperthyroidism and ophthalmopathy. TCRdb fed the multiplex PCR reads into MiXCR, producing one record per CDR3 protein. The sample includes some 570,000 distinct CDR3 sequences, 14% of them seen just once. The source material was blood. Every receptor here comes from a woman between 18 and 29 years old with Graves' ophthalmopathy. Each CDR3 is given without its conserved first and last residue.

v_gene: TRBV20-1
j_gene: TRBJ2-7
CDR3aa: SGSGTPWTEQY

v_gene: TRBV9
j_gene: TRBJ2-1
CDR3aa: ASSVGVGGRSLSYNEQF

v_gene: TRBV20-1
j_gene: TRBJ2-3
CDR3aa: SAPNGASGTDTQY

v_gene: TRBV4-3
j_gene: TRBJ2-7
CDR3aa: ASSQDPLLELYEQY

v_gene: TRBV2
j_gene: TRBJ1-5
CDR3aa: ASRAGGGQPQH

v_gene: TRBV5-1
j_gene: TRBJ2-7
CDR3aa: ASMASPYEQY

v_gene: TRBV20-1
j_gene: TRBJ1-4
CDR3aa: SVGWGVEEKLF

v_gene: TRBV9
j_gene: TRBJ2-1
CDR3aa: ASSVGLAGHNEQF

v_gene: TRBV15
j_gene: TRBJ1-5
CDR3aa: ATSRVGEHQPQH

v_gene: TRBV14
j_gene: TRBJ1-2
CDR3aa: ASSRVRGDYGYT

v_gene: TRBV7-8
j_gene: TRBJ1-5
CDR3aa: ASSAEATGNQPQH

v_gene: TRBV29-1
j_gene: TRBJ2-1
CDR3aa: SVVSGGRYNEQF

v_gene: TRBV14
j_gene: TRBJ1-1
CDR3aa: ASSQERAALEAF

v_gene: TRBV4-3
j_gene: TRBJ2-2
CDR3aa: ASSQDGGELRGIQNGELF

v_gene: TRBV28
j_gene: TRBJ1-6
CDR3aa: ASRPSWPPLH

v_gene: TRBV19
j_gene: TRBJ2-7
CDR3aa: ASTGRGTYEQY

v_gene: TRBV24-1
j_gene: TRBJ2-5
CDR3aa: ATSDYQETQY

v_gene: TRBV27
j_gene: TRBJ2-7
CDR3aa: ASSLGPGGSYEQY

v_gene: TRBV7-9
j_gene: TRBJ2-3
CDR3aa: ASSLVDSTDTQY

v_gene: TRBV2
j_gene: TRBJ2-7
CDR3aa: ASSGLLGEQY

v_gene: TRBV29-1
j_gene: TRBJ2-1
CDR3aa: SVGRTTGEQF

v_gene: TRBV20-1
j_gene: TRBJ1-1
CDR3aa: SASLGATNTEAF

v_gene: TRBV18
j_gene: TRBJ2-2
CDR3aa: ASSPQSTLNTGELF

v_gene: TRBV7-3
j_gene: TRBJ2-3
CDR3aa: ASSPGTFNTDTQY

v_gene: TRBV20-1
j_gene: TRBJ2-1
CDR3aa: SAERPSGNKNEQF

v_gene: TRBV18
j_gene: TRBJ1-1
CDR3aa: ASSLNIGTQFEAF

v_gene: TRBV12-5
j_gene: TRBJ1-1
CDR3aa: ASGLGHEGTEAF

v_gene: TRBV18
j_gene: TRBJ1-1
CDR3aa: ASSPGSRIEAF

v_gene: TRBV30
j_gene: TRBJ2-4
CDR3aa: AWSKTVAKNIQY

v_gene: TRBV4-2
j_gene: TRBJ2-5
CDR3aa: ASSARLTGLEETQY

v_gene: TRBV4-1
j_gene: TRBJ1-2
CDR3aa: ASSQARSYGYT

v_gene: TRBV15
j_gene: TRBJ2-1
CDR3aa: ATSRDYGVSYNEQF

v_gene: TRBV27
j_gene: TRBJ2-2
CDR3aa: ASSLLAGGPSAGELF

v_gene: TRBV9
j_gene: TRBJ2-3
CDR3aa: ASSLGTADPTDTQY

v_gene: TRBV20-1
j_gene: TRBJ1-5
CDR3aa: SATSEGARSNQPQH

v_gene: TRBV28
j_gene: TRBJ2-3
CDR3aa: ASSLYPPGTGLSTDTQY

v_gene: TRBV7-9
j_gene: TRBJ2-1
CDR3aa: ASSQGLHNEQF

v_gene: TRBV27
j_gene: TRBJ2-1
CDR3aa: ASSARQGISYNEQF

v_gene: TRBV19
j_gene: TRBJ2-1
CDR3aa: ASTDLPSSYNEQF

v_gene: TRBV28
j_gene: TRBJ2-3
CDR3aa: ASSPLQGPSSKSGTDTQY

v_gene: TRBV5-6
j_gene: TRBJ2-1
CDR3aa: ASSLKKNEQF

v_gene: TRBV12-3/TRBV12-4
j_gene: TRBJ1-5
CDR3aa: ASSWTAGFYSNQPQH

v_gene: TRBV6-5
j_gene: TRBJ1-5
CDR3aa: ASSYGRFYSNQPQH

v_gene: TRBV11-1
j_gene: TRBJ1-2
CDR3aa: ASSTQTASYGYT

v_gene: TRBV20-1
j_gene: TRBJ2-1
CDR3aa: SARSGTSGHNEQF

v_gene: TRBV2
j_gene: TRBJ1-4
CDR3aa: ASRHRDRLNEKLF

v_gene: TRBV7-8
j_gene: TRBJ2-3
CDR3aa: ASLAGEWGTDTQY

v_gene: TRBV20-1
j_gene: TRBJ1-1
CDR3aa: SARTGSNTEAF

v_gene: TRBV5-1
j_gene: TRBJ2-2
CDR3aa: ASGARVGGTGELF

v_gene: TRBV24-1
j_gene: TRBJ2-5
CDR3aa: ATSGANRVGVETQY

v_gene: TRBV9
j_gene: TRBJ1-3
CDR3aa: ASSASQRSGNTIY

v_gene: TRBV4-3
j_gene: TRBJ1-2
CDR3aa: ASSPWTGGLLDYGYT

v_gene: TRBV5-6
j_gene: TRBJ2-3
CDR3aa: ASSPDRAGTDTQY

v_gene: TRBV20-1
j_gene: TRBJ2-5
CDR3aa: SARGSGQGEETQY

v_gene: TRBV28
j_gene: TRBJ1-5
CDR3aa: ARANQPQH

v_gene: TRBV28
j_gene: TRBJ2-7
CDR3aa: ASTPPGTGGEQY

v_gene: TRBV27
j_gene: TRBJ2-7
CDR3aa: ASSGHQPEQY

v_gene: TRBV12-3/TRBV12-4
j_gene: TRBJ1-1
CDR3aa: ASSGYRGLTEAF

v_gene: TRBV24-1
j_gene: TRBJ1-1
CDR3aa: ATSDVGQGNTEAF